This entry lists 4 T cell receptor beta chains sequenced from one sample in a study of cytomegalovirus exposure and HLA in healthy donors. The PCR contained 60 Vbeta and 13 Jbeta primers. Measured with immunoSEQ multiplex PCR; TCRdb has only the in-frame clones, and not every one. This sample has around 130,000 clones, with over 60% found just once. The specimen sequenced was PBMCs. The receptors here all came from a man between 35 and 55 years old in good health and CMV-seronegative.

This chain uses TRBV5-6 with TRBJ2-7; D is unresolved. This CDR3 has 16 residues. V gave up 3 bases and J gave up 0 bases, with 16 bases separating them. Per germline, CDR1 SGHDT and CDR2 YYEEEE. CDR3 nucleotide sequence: TGTGCCAGCAGCTCCCATCTGCGTTTAAGCTCCTACGAGCAGTACTTC. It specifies CASSSHLRLSSYEQYF. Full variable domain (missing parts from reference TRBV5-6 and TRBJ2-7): DAGVTQSPTHLIKTRGQQVTLRCSPKSGHDTVSWYQQALGQGPQFIFQYYEEEERQRGNFPDRFSGHQFPNYSSELNVNALLLGDSALYLCASSSHLRLSSYEQYFGPGTRLTVT.

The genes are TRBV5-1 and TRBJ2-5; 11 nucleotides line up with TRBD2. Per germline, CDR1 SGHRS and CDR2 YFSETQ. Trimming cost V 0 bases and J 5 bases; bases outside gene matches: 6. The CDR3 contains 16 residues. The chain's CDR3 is CASSLGSGGAMETQYF. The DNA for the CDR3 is TGCGCCAGCAGCTTGGGTAGCGGGGGGGCGATGGAGACCCAGTACTTC.

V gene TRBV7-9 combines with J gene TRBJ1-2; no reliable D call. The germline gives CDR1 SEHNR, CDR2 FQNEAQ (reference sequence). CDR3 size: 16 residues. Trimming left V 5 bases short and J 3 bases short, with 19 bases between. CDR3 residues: CASSPLVGIGYYGYTF. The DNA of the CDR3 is TGTGCCAGCAGCCCCTTGGTCGGGATCGGGTACTATGGCTACACCTTC.

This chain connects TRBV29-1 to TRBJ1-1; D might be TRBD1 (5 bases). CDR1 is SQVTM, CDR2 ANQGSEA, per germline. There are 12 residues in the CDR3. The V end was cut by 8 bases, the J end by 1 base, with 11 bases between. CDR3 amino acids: CSSNGGNTEAFF. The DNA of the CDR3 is TGCAGCTCGAACGGGGGGAACACTGAAGCTTTCTTT.